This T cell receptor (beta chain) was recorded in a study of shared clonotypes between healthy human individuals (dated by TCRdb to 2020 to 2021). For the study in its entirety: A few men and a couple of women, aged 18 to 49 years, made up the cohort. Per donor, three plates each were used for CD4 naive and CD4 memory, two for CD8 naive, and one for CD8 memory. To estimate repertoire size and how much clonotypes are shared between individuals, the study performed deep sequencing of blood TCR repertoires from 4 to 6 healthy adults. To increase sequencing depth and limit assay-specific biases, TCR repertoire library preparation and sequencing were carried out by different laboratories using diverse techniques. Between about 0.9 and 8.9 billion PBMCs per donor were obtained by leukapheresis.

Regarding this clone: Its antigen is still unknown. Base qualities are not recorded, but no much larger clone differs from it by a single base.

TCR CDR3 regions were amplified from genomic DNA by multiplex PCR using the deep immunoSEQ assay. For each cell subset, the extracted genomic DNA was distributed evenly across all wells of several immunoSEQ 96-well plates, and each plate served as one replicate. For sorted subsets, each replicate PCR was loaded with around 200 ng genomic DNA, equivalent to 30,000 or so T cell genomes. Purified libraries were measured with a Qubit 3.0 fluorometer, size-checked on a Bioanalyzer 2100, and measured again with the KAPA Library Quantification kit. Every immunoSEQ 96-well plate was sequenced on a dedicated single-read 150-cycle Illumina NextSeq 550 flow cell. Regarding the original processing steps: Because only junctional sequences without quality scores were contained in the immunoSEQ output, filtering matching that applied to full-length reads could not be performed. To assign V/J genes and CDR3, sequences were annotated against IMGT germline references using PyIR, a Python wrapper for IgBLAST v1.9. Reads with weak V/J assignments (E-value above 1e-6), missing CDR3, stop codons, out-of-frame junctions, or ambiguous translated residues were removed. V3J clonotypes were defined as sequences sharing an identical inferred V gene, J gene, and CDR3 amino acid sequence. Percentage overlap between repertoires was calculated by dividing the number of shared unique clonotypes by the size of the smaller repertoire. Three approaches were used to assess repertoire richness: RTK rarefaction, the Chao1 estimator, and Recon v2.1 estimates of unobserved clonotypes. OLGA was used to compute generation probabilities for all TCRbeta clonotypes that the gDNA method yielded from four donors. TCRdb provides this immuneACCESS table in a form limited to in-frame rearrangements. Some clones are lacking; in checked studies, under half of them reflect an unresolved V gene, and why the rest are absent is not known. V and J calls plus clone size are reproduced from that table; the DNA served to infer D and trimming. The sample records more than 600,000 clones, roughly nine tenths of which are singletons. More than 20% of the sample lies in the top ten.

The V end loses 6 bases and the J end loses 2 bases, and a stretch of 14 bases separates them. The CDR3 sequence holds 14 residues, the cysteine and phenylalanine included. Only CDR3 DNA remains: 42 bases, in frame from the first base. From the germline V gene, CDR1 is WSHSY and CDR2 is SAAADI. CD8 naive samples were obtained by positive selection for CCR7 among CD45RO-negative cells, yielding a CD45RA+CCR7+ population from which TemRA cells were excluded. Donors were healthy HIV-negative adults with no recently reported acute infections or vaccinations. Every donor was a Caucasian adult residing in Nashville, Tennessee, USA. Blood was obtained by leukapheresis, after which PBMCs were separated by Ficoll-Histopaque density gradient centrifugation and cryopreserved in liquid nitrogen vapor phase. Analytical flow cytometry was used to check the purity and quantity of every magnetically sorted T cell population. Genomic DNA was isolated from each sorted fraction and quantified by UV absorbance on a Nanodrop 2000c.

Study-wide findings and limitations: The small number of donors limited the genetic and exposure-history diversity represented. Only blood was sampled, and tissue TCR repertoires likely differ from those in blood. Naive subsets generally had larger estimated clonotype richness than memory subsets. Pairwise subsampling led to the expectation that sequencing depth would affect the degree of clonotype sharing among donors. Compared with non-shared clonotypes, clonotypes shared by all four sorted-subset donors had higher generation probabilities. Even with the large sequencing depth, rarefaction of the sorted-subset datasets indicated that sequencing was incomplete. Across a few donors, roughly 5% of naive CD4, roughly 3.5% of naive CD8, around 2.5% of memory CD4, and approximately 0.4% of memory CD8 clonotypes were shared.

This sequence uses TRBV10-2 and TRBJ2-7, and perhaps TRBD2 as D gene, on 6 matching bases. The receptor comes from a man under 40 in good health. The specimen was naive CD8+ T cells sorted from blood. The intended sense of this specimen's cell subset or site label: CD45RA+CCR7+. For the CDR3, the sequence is CASREGSWAYEQYF. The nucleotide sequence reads TGCGCCAGCAGGGAGGGAAGTTGGGCCTACGAGCAGTACTTC.